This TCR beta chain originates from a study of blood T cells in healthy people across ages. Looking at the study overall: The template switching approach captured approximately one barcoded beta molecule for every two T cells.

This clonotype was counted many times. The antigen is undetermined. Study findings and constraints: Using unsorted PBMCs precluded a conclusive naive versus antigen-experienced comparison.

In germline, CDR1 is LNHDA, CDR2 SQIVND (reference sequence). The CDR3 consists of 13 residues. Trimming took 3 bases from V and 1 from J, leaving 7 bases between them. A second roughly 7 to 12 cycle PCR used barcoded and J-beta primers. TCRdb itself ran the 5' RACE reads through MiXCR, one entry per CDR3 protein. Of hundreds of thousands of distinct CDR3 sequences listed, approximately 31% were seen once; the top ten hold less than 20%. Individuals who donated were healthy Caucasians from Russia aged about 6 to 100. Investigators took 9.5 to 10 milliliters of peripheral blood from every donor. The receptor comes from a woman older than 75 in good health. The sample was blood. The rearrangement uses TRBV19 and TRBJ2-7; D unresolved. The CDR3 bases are TGTGCCAGTAGTATCGGGCCTTCCTACGAGCAGTACTTC. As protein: CASSIGPSYEQYF. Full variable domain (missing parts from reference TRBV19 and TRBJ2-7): DGGITQSPKYLFRKEGQNVTLSCEQNLNHDAMYWYRQDPGQGLRLIYYSQIVNDFQKGDIAEGYSVSREKKESFPLTVTSAQKNPTAFYLCASSIGPSYEQYFGPGTRLTVT.